The following is a T cell receptor (beta chain) sequence with its context. As processed by the authors: Scientists estimated how many nucleated cells there were by amplifying reference gene primers. Produced via immunoSEQ multiplex PCR; TCRdb's table is partial and in-frame only. V and J calls and clone size come straight from that table; D and trimming were deduced from the DNA. The sample records more than 70,000 clones, 65% to 90% being singletons. This record belongs to a study of blood T cell repertoires in COVID-19. CDR1 and CDR2 from the germline V gene are MNHEY and SMNVEV (reference sequence). Trimming left V 7 bases short and J 3 bases short, with 18 bases between. There are 15 residues in the CDR3.

The clonotype comes from a woman of 80 years or more with acute or convalescent COVID-19. Material: peripheral blood. This chain uses TRBV27 with TRBJ1-1, with D possibly TRBD1 on 6 matching bases. The CDR3 sequence: CASKSTGLGDTEAFF. The CDR3 DNA is TGTGCCAGCAAATCTACAGGGCTCGGGGACACTGAAGCTTTCTTT.